The next 20 T cell receptor beta chains were all read from a single sample in a study of regulatory T cells in long-lasting Graves disease. The TCR beta library used iRepertoire HTBI primers with Arm-PCR amplification of CDR3. TCRdb passed the multiplex PCR reads through MiXCR, listing each CDR3 protein once. This table has about 540,000 distinct CDR3 sequences, approximately 15% appearing once. Time point specified: newly diagnosed GD, antithyroid drugs for less than 3 months. Preparation of the TCR library used RNA extracted from PBMCs. This sample was shared with a second study, whose subject was T cells in Graves' hyperthyroidism and ophthalmopathy.

The specimen was peripheral blood mononuclear cells (PBMCs), collected at new diagnosis, from a patient treated with antithyroid drugs. The receptors were gathered from a man aged 25 to 40 with Graves disease.

With respect to this clonotype: A much larger clone differs from this one at a single base, so this may be a read error. The chain recombines TRBV6-2 or TRBV6-3 with TRBJ2-7; D possibly corresponds to TRBD1 (5 bases). The length of the CDR3 is 16 residues. The V gene's germline CDR1 is MNHEY and CDR2 SVGEGT. Between the trimmed V and J ends, which lost 2 bases and 6 bases, there was a span of 20 bases. CDR3 residues: CASSYRTTSGLSEQYF. The CDR3 DNA follows: TGTGCCAGCAGTTACCGGACAACTTCGGGCCTCTCCGAGCAGTACTTC.

This clonotype showed up many times. The CDR3 spells CSVDISSYEQYF. In DNA, the CDR3 is TGCAGCGTTGACATCTCCTCCTACGAGCAGTACTTC. The genes are TRBV29-1 and TRBJ2-7, with unresolved D. V lost 3 bases to trimming and J lost 0 bases, with 6 bases between them. The CDR3 covers 12 residues. Germline assignment: CDR1 SQVTM and CDR2 ANQGSEA.

The V gene is TRBV29-1, the J gene TRBJ2-3; D possibly uses TRBD1 or TRBD2 (5 bases each). The CDR3 extends over 12 amino acids. Germline CDR1 reads SQVTM; CDR2 reads ANQGSEA. The V end lost 6 bases, the J end lost 2 bases, and 9 bases lay between the germline ends. CDR3 DNA: TGCAGCGTGGGGGAAAACACAGATACGCAGTATTTT. Translation gives CSVGENTDTQYF.

At least ten counts were recorded for this clonotype. The chain is built from TRBV29-1 and TRBJ2-3; weak D call: TRBD2 (6 bases). The CDR3 is 15 amino acids. The germline V gene encodes CDR1 SQVTM and CDR2 ANQGSEA. V shed 7 bases and J shed 0 bases, with 17 bases lying between them. In DNA, the CDR3 is TGCAGCGGGAAAACGGGACTTCTTAGCACAGATACGCAGTATTTT. Protein: CSGKTGLLSTDTQYF.

Many counts were recorded for this clonotype. The CDR3 sequence: CASSLDESSYNEQFF. For the CDR3, the DNA is TGTGCCAGCAGCTTGGACGAAAGCTCCTACAATGAGCAGTTCTTC. The chain carries TRBV5-4 and TRBJ2-1; D call uncertain. The germline V gene encodes CDR1 SGHNT and CDR2 YYREEE (reference sequence). CDR3 size: 15 residues. The V gene lost 0 bases and the J gene lost 0 bases, with 7 bases spanning the gap.

This clonotype was observed at least ten times. The V and J genes are TRBV6-5 and TRBJ1-3, with no clear D. The CDR3 covers 17 residues. From germline, CDR1 is MNHEY and CDR2 SVGAGI. V gave up 2 bases and J gave up 1 base, with 15 bases separating them. The CDR3 coding sequence is TGTGCCAGCAGTTACACAATGCAGTCGGCTTCTGGAAACACCATATATTTT. Protein sequence: CASSYTMQSASGNTIYF.

This clonotype was picked up one time. It differs at one base from a far larger clone, so likely a read error. This chain uses TRBV24-1 with TRBJ2-4, with TRBD2 matching over 9 bases. In germline, CDR1 is KGHDR, CDR2 SFDVKD. V shed 0 bases and J 13 bases; nucleotides not matched to a gene: 12. This CDR3 has 16 amino acids. The DNA for the CDR3 is TGTGCCACCAGTGATTTGGGGACTAGCTCCATCGATGAGCAGTACTTC. The encoded protein is CATSDLGTSSIDEQYF.

The chain links TRBV4-1 to TRBJ2-7; 8 positions match TRBD1. The CDR3 runs to 16 residues. The V gene's germline CDR1 is MGHRA and CDR2 YSYEKL. After removal of 2 bases from V and 0 bases from J, the junction contained 6 bases not matched to a gene. This chain's CDR3 is CASSQLWTGSSYEQYF. The DNA of the CDR3 is TGCGCCAGCAGCCAATTGTGGACAGGGAGCTCCTACGAGCAGTACTTC.

This clonotype appeared many times. The rearrangement links TRBV27 to TRBJ2-7; 9 nucleotides line up with TRBD1. Trimming removed 4 bases from V and 2 bases from J; junction bases left unmatched: 6. The V gene's germline CDR1 is MNHEY and CDR2 SMNVEV (reference sequence). CDR3 length: 15 residues. CDR3 in DNA: TGTGCCAGCAGTTCTGACAGGGGGTTAACCTACGAGCAGTACTTC. Protein product: CASSSDRGLTYEQYF.

This clonotype was seen ten or more times. V gene TRBV2 combines with J gene TRBJ2-7; D call uncertain. Germline-derived CDR1 and CDR2 are SNHLY and FYNNEI. The CDR3 length is 11 residues. The V end lost 2 bases, the J end lost 13 bases, and 12 bases lay between the germline ends. CDR3 in DNA: TGTGCCAGCAGTGAAAGCTGGGCCCCCTACTTC. Protein sequence: CASSESWAPYF.

In this sample, this clonotype turned up many times. J is TRBJ2-7 and V is TRBV27; possibly TRBD1 for D (6 bases). The ends were cut back, 6 bases at V and 7 bases at J, with 16 bases in the middle. In germline, CDR1 is MNHEY, CDR2 SMNVEV (reference sequence). The CDR3 totals 13 residues. For the CDR3, the DNA is TGTGCCAGCAGCTCAATCAGGACAGCTGAGCAGTACTTC. Residues: CASSSIRTAEQYF.

This clonotype has at least ten counts. The chain has TRBV30 and TRBJ2-7; 8 nucleotides line up with TRBD2. The trim removed 1 base at V and 1 base at J, leaving 0 bases unmatched. This CDR3 spans 13 amino acids. Germline assignment: CDR1 GTSNPN and CDR2 SVGIG (reference sequence). CDR3 sequence: CAWSGLASYEQYF. DNA for the CDR3: TGTGCCTGGAGTGGACTAGCGTCCTACGAGCAGTACTTC.

This clonotype was picked up many times. This chain joins TRBV11-2 and TRBJ2-5; 9 bases are a match to TRBD2. V lost 3 bases, J lost 4 bases, and 6 bases stayed unmatched. The germline V gene has CDR1 SGHAT and CDR2 FQNNGV. This CDR3 spans 15 amino acids. CDR3 in DNA: TGTGCCAGCAGCTTTAGTAGCGGGAGAGGAGAGACCCAGTACTTC. Protein product: CASSFSSGRGETQYF.

The J gene is TRBJ1-2, the V gene TRBV5-6, with TRBD1 as a possible D gene (5 bases). This CDR3 comprises 14 residues. Germline assignment: CDR1 SGHDT and CDR2 YYEEEE. The V end was cut by 0 bases, the J end by 5 bases, with 11 bases between. CDR3 protein: CASSLVPGKYGYTF. The CDR3, as DNA: TGTGCCAGCAGCTTGGTGCCAGGGAAGTATGGCTACACCTTC.

This clonotype came up a few times. CDR3 sequence reads: CASSNTGGPDTQYF. The CDR3 bases are TGTGCCAGCAGTAACACGGGAGGGCCAGATACGCAGTATTTT. The chain uses TRBV6-4 and TRBJ2-3; 8 bases are a match to TRBD2. The V gene end was trimmed by 5 bases and the J gene end by 4 bases; junction bases not matched to a gene: 5. Germline lookup yields CDR1 MRHNA and CDR2 SNTAGT. This CDR3 is 14 amino acids long.

This clonotype was counted ten times or more. J is TRBJ2-7 and V is TRBV5-1; D assignment may be TRBD1 or TRBD2 (6 bases each). V gave up 7 bases and J gave up 6 bases, with 20 bases separating them. The CDR3 totals 14 residues. Germline lookup yields CDR1 SGHRS and CDR2 YFSETQ. This CDR3 reads CASRELLGGGEQYF. CDR3 DNA: TGCGCCAGCCGGGAGCTCCTAGGGGGTGGCGAGCAGTACTTC.

This clonotype was counted only a few times. This rearrangement joins TRBV30 to TRBJ2-1, with TRBD2 identical over 9 bases. Unmatched junction bases numbered 3, after V lost 3 bases and J lost 3 bases. The CDR3 contains 14 residues. Per the germline V gene, CDR1 is GTSNPN and CDR2 is SVGIG (reference sequence). CDR3 loop: CAWRHSGSYNEQFF. The CDR3 DNA sequence: TGTGCCTGGAGGCATAGCGGGAGCTACAATGAGCAGTTCTTC.

This clonotype occurred a few times. V gene TRBV6-2 or TRBV6-3 combines with J gene TRBJ2-7; maybe TRBD1 (6 bases). The CDR3 has 13 amino acids. Germline loops: CDR1 MNHEY, CDR2 SVGEGT. The germline V and J ends were trimmed by 6 bases and 3 bases, with 12 bases remaining between them. The CDR3 nucleotides read TGTGCCAGCAGCAGGGACACCAACTACGAGCAGTACTTC. Residues: CASSRDTNYEQYF.

Comment on this clonotype: A junction boundary mismatches the germline segment, possibly from a read error. This chain joins TRBV7-9 and TRBJ2-7; maybe TRBD2 (6 bases). The CDR3 length is 15 residues. Germline V lookup: CDR1 SEHNR, CDR2 FQNEAQ (reference sequence). CDR3 DNA sequence: TGTGCCGGCAGCCTAAGCGGCGGGGTCCGTAGCGAGCAGTACTTC. It is translated as CAGSLSGGVRSEQYF. Based on the CDR3 plus reference TRBV7-9 and TRBJ2-7, the full variable domain is DTGVSQNPRHKITKRGQNVTFRCDPISEHNRLYWYRQTLGQGPEFLTYFQNEAQLEKSRLLSDRFSAERPKGSFSTLEIQRTEQGDSAMYLCAGSLSGGVRSEQYFGPGTRLTVT.

The V and J genes are TRBV7-8 and TRBJ2-1; unclear D gene. Trimming cost V 2 bases and J 6 bases, with 11 bases left between them. The CDR3 totals 14 residues. Germline CDR1 is SGHVS and CDR2 is FQNEAQ. CDR3 in DNA: TGTGCCAGCAGCTTAACCCTTAGTAGCAATGAGCAGTTCTTC. It codes for CASSLTLSSNEQFF.